Presented here are 24 T cell receptor beta chains from one specimen sequenced in a study of blood T cells in healthy people across ages. A second PCR, run for about 7 to 11 cycles, used a sample-barcoded 5' primer plus a J-beta primer mix. TCRdb re-analysed the 5' RACE reads in MiXCR, keeping a single row per CDR3 protein. This sample yields 980,000 or so distinct CDR3 sequences, of which about 44% are seen a single time; 10% to 15% belongs to the top ten. The sample taken for sequencing was blood. These receptors all stem from a man under 40 in good health.

This clonotype was counted between two and nine times. This chain joins TRBV10-3 and TRBJ1-2; tentatively, D is TRBD1 (5 bases). The CDR3 totals 12 residues. The germline V gene has CDR1 ENHRY and CDR2 SYGVKD. The V gene lost 11 bases and the J gene lost 10 bases, with 20 bases spanning the gap. The CDR3 protein is CASSRGTNSYTF. CDR3 DNA sequence: TGTGCCTCCTCGAGAGGGACGAACTCCTACACCTTC.

There are a few counts of this clonotype. This rearrangement joins TRBV30 to TRBJ1-5; the D gene is possibly TRBD1 (5 bases). The CDR3 spans 13 residues. V was shortened by 3 bases and J by 5 bases, with 11 bases between the two germline ends. CDR1 and CDR2 (germline): GTSNPN, SVGIG (reference sequence). CDR3 in DNA: TGTGCCTGGAGCCGGGGGGGGGATCAGCCCCAGCATTTT. It yields the protein CAWSRGGDQPQHF.

Comments on this clonotype: At one of its ends the junction is not consistent with the germline gene, which may arise from a read error. The CDR3 loop reads CVSSWGRSTETQYF. In nucleotides, the CDR3 is TGTGTCAGCAGTTGGGGACGGTCTACCGAGACCCAGTACTTC. The chain joins TRBV6-2 or TRBV6-3 to TRBJ2-7; possibly TRBD1 or TRBD2 for D (5 bases each). TRBJ2-5 explains the end of the DNA better; the J call may be wrong. There are 14 residues in the CDR3. The germline CDR1 and CDR2 sequences are MNHEY and SVGEGT.

This CDR3 is CASSLGEATNEKLFF. CDR3 sequence (DNA): TGCGCCAGCAGCTTGGGAGAGGCGACTAATGAAAAACTGTTTTTT. The V gene is TRBV5-1, the J gene TRBJ1-4, with D unclear. CDR3 size: 15 residues. Germline values: CDR1 SGHRS, CDR2 YFSETQ. Trimming stripped 0 bases from V and 2 bases from J, with 8 bases between.

This chain uses TRBV11-1 with TRBJ2-7; D call uncertain. Between the trimmed V and J ends, which lost 2 bases and 0 bases, there was a span of 11 bases. Per germline, CDR1 SGHAT and CDR2 FQDESV (reference sequence). The CDR3 has 15 amino acids. For the CDR3, the DNA is TGTGCCAGCAGCTTACGAATTGTGAGCTCCTACGAGCAGTACTTC. Amino acids: CASSLRIVSSYEQYF.

The chain combines TRBV28 with TRBJ2-3; unclear D gene. The CDR3 is 12 amino acids. Germline V gene lookup returns CDR1 MDHEN and CDR2 SYDVKM. Trimming removed 5 bases at V and 5 bases at J, with 8 bases between. The CDR3 region is CASSTSEDTQYF. The CDR3 nucleotides read TGTGCCAGCAGTACCTCAGAAGATACGCAGTATTTT.

This clonotype has just a few counts. The chain's CDR3 is CASSSRTGSSYEQYF. The CDR3 DNA sequence: TGTGCCAGCAGTAGTCGGACGGGCAGCTCCTACGAGCAGTACTTC. The chain has TRBV6-5 and TRBJ2-4; D gene ambiguous. TRBJ2-7 matches the DNA end more closely, so the J call is doubtful. The length of the CDR3 is 15 residues. Germline CDR1 MNHEY, CDR2 SVGAGI.

The chain combines TRBV20-1 with TRBJ1-4, with D maybe TRBD1 (5 bases). Trimming stripped 6 bases from V and 0 bases from J, with 11 bases between. Per the germline V gene, CDR1 is DFQATT and CDR2 is SNEGSKA (reference sequence). The length of the CDR3 is 14 residues. CDR3 sequence (DNA): TGCAGTGCAGTGCAGGGAACAACTAATGAAAAACTGTTTTTT. This encodes CSAVQGTTNEKLFF.

This clonotype was seen a few times. The chain links TRBV7-2 to TRBJ1-5; D not resolved. There are 13 residues in the CDR3. Trimming removed 5 bases from V and 0 bases from J, with 5 bases in between. From germline, CDR1 is SGHTA and CDR2 FQGNSA. CDR3 loop: CASSPSSNQPQHF. As DNA, the CDR3 is TGTGCCAGCAGCCCTAGTAGCAATCAGCCCCAGCATTTT.

The chain combines TRBV25-1 with TRBJ2-3, with D possibly being TRBD2 (5 bases). The CDR3 is 15 residues long. Germline V lookup: CDR1 MGHDK, CDR2 SYGVNS. With 3 bases removed from V and 5 bases from J, the gap between germline ends came to 15 bases. The CDR3 nucleotides are TGTGCCAGCAGTGAGTTCGGACTGGCAAGAGATACGCAGTATTTT. This gives the protein CASSEFGLARDTQYF.

The chain has TRBV20-1 and TRBJ2-1; D not certain. Germline V gene sequence: CDR1 DFQATT, CDR2 SNEGSKA (reference sequence). The CDR3 extends over 11 amino acids. The V and J ends lost 1 base and 7 bases respectively, with 5 bases between them. CDR3 protein: CSARVENEQFF. CDR3 nucleotide sequence: TGCAGTGCTAGAGTAGAAAATGAGCAGTTCTTC.

This chain connects TRBV7-2 to TRBJ2-1; TRBD2 matches at 7 bases. V was pared by 5 bases and J by 10 bases, with 11 bases of the junction left unmatched. The CDR3 is made up of 14 amino acids. Germline assignment: CDR1 SGHTA and CDR2 FQGNSA. This CDR3 reads CASSTPSGAYEQFF. In nucleotides, the CDR3 is TGTGCCAGCAGCACCCCTAGCGGCGCCTACGAGCAGTTCTTC.

The chain uses TRBV12-3 or TRBV12-4 and TRBJ2-1, with TRBD2 as a possible D gene (6 bases). CDR3 length: 16 residues. V was shortened by 7 bases and J by 2 bases, with 18 bases between the two germline ends. The CDR3 loop is CASNPKGLPPYNEQFF. The CDR3 bases are TGTGCCAGCAACCCGAAGGGACTCCCCCCCTACAATGAGCAGTTCTTC.

This clonotype turned up a few times. The rearrangement links TRBV3-1 to TRBJ2-7; a possible D gene is TRBD1 (5 bases). Germline CDR1 LGHDT, CDR2 YNNKEL (reference sequence). Trimming cost V 0 bases and J 6 bases, with 9 bases left between them. The CDR3 extends over 13 amino acids. CDR3 DNA sequence: TGTGCCAGCAGCCAAGATGCAGGGCGCGAGCAGTACTTC. Translated: CASSQDAGREQYF.

This clonotype was observed a handful of times. The chain combines TRBV7-9 with TRBJ2-3; D is unclear. Per the germline V gene, CDR1 is SEHNR and CDR2 is FQNEAQ (reference sequence). CDR3 length: 16 amino acids. Trimming took 2 bases from V and 4 from J, leaving 16 bases between them. Written as DNA, the CDR3 is TGTGCCAGCAGCTTAAACCTGGGGATAAGGGCAGATACGCAGTATTTT. Translation: CASSLNLGIRADTQYF.

In its sample, this clonotype was seen many times. Here the CDR3 DNA reads TGTGCCAGCAGCCTAGGGACCATGGGGAACACCATATATTTT. Its protein is CASSLGTMGNTIYF. V is TRBV7-2 and J is TRBJ1-3; perhaps TRBD1 as D (5 bases). Germline loops: CDR1 SGHTA, CDR2 FQGNSA. The CDR3 has 14 residues. The V and J ends lost 5 bases and 7 bases respectively, with 15 bases between them.

This clonotype was recorded a few times. The chain recombines TRBV3-1 with TRBJ2-3; D is uncertain. The V end lost 1 base, the J end lost 5 bases, and 7 bases lay between the germline ends. The germline V gene encodes CDR1 LGHDT and CDR2 YNNKEL (reference sequence). The CDR3 contains 13 residues. The CDR3, as DNA: TGTGCCAGCAGCCAAGCCCAGTTAGATACGCAGTATTTT. It codes for CASSQAQLDTQYF.

CDR3 sequence reads: CASSPLLAGGQETQYF. In DNA, the CDR3 is TGTGCCAGCTCACCGCTTCTAGCGGGGGGCCAAGAGACCCAGTACTTC. The genes are TRBV18 and TRBJ2-5; 11 bases align to TRBD2. CDR3 length: 16 amino acids. The germline gives CDR1 KGHSH, CDR2 LQKENI. V lost 3 bases and J lost 1; bases outside the gene matches: 4.

The rearrangement uses TRBV6-1 and TRBJ1-2; 8 nucleotides line up with TRBD1. The CDR3 runs to 14 residues. Germline V gene lookup returns CDR1 MNHNS and CDR2 SASEGT. With V trimmed by 10 bases and J by 1 base, 8 bases remained unmatched. The CDR3 nucleotides are TGTGCCACCGCGGACAGGGCACGTAACTATGGCTACACCTTC. Translated: CATADRARNYGYTF.

The rearrangement joins TRBV11-2 to TRBJ2-1; D is uncertain. Germline V gene lookup returns CDR1 SGHAT and CDR2 FQNNGV. The CDR3 is 13 amino acids. V lost 5 bases, J lost 10 bases, and 15 bases lay in between. CDR3 in amino acids: CASSVSIVWEQFF. The CDR3 DNA follows: TGTGCCAGCAGCGTATCCATAGTTTGGGAGCAGTTCTTC.

This clonotype was found a few times. J is TRBJ2-5 and V is TRBV4-1; D not resolved. The J call may be faulty, since TRBJ2-7 better matches the DNA end. CDR1 MGHRA and CDR2 YSYEKL come from the germline V gene. The CDR3 length is 14 residues. CDR3: CASSQAPTHYEQYF. In DNA, the CDR3 is TGCGCCAGCAGCCAAGCCCCAACCCATTACGAGCAGTACTTC.

This sequence joins TRBV7-2 and TRBJ2-1; no clear D gene. Germline-derived CDR1 and CDR2 are SGHTA and FQGNSA. The CDR3 has 15 residues. Trimming removed 3 bases from V and 3 bases from J, with 12 bases in between. The CDR3 reads CASSFDAIGYNEQFF. The CDR3 DNA reads as TGTGCCAGCAGCTTTGACGCTATCGGCTACAATGAGCAGTTCTTC.

Concerning this clonotype: At one end, the junction sequence differs from germline, possibly due to a read error. The gene calls are TRBV28 and TRBJ1-5; D perhaps matches TRBD1 (6 bases). Looked up from germline, CDR1 is MDHEN and CDR2 is SYDVKM. The CDR3 consists of 12 residues. The CDR3 here is CAGGGLGQPQHF. The CDR3 DNA is TGTGCCGGCGGGGGGCTAGGGCAGCCTCAGCATTTT.

The chain joins TRBV7-6 to TRBJ1-1; D not certain. Germline V CDR1 and CDR2: SGHVS, FNYEAQ. The V end lost 2 bases, the J end lost 3 bases, and 10 bases lay between the germline ends. The CDR3 has 14 amino acids. The CDR3 nucleotides are TGTGCCAGCAGCTTAACCGGGGAATACACTGAAGCTTTCTTT. Translating it yields CASSLTGEYTEAFF.